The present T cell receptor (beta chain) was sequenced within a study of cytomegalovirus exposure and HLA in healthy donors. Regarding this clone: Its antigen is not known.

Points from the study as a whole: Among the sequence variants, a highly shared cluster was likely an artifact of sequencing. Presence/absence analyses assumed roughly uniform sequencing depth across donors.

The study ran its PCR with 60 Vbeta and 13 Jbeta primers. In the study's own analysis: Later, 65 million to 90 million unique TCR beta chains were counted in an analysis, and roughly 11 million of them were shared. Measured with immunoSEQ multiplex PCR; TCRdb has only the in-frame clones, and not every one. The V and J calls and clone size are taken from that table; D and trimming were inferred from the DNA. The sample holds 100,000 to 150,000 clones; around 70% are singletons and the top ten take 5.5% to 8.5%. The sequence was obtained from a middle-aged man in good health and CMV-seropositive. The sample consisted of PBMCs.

The CDR3 spells CASSLGSGAKVNEKLFF. The CDR3 DNA reads TGTGCCAGCAGCTTAGGAAGTGGAGCGAAAGTTAATGAAAAACTGTTTTTT. This rearrangement joins TRBV7-6 to TRBJ1-4; D is ambiguous. Trimming left V 1 base short and J 4 bases short, with 16 bases between. The CDR3 has 17 residues. Germline V gives CDR1 SGHVS, CDR2 FNYEAQ.